Here is one T cell receptor (beta chain) with its context. The CDR3 loop spans 14 amino acids. V gave up 5 bases and J gave up 1 base; unmatched junction bases: 3. Germline CDR1 SEHNR, CDR2 FQNEAQ (reference sequence). The data stem from a study of T cells in narcolepsy. The repertoire was sequenced with immunoSEQ multiplex PCR; TCRdb's copy has only in-frame clones and lacks some. Of roughly 27,000 clones in the sample, roughly 86% were seen once. This receptor was identified in a human donor with narcolepsy. The chain links TRBV7-9 to TRBJ1-1, with 8 bases aligning to TRBD1. Sample: CD45RA- memory CD4+ T cells from PBMCs. In nucleotides, the CDR3 is TGTGCCAGCAGCCTAGGGACAGGGAACACTGAAGCTTTCTTT. Residues: CASSLGTGNTEAFF. Looking up the rest from reference TRBV7-9 and TRBJ1-1 gives the full variable domain: DTGVSQNPRHKITKRGQNVTFRCDPISEHNRLYWYRQTLGQGPEFLTYFQNEAQLEKSRLLSDRFSAERPKGSFSTLEIQRTEQGDSAMYLCASSLGTGNTEAFFGQGTRLTVV.